These 21 T cell receptor beta chains originate from one sample sequenced in a study of shared clonotypes between healthy human individuals. Sequencing used immunoSEQ multiplex PCR; TCRdb keeps in-frame clones, though not all of them. The data hold 450,000 or so clones, with 70% to 80% observed a single time. Material: PBMCs. The receptors derive from a woman between 40 and 50 years old in good health. Some clones in this sample may be carry-over from other donors' samples.

This clone was recorded once. V gene TRBV2 combines with J gene TRBJ2-7, with 9 bases identical to TRBD1. The CDR3 covers 15 residues. The V segment lost 6 bases and the J segment 2 bases; nucleotides outside the gene matches: 8. Germline values: CDR1 SNHLY, CDR2 FYNNEI. The CDR3 reads CASSQGGQGPYEQYF. The DNA of the CDR3 is TGTGCCAGCAGCCAAGGGGGACAGGGACCCTACGAGCAGTACTTC.

Only a few counts were recorded for this clone. The chain links TRBV4-1 to TRBJ1-2; D gene uncertain. The length of the CDR3 is 15 residues. Germline-derived CDR1 and CDR2 are MGHRA and YSYEKL. The V gene lost 0 bases and the J gene lost 8 bases, with 16 bases spanning the gap. The CDR3 loop reads CASSQDWARAIGYTF. CDR3 coding DNA: TGCGCCAGCAGCCAAGATTGGGCAAGAGCTATCGGCTACACCTTC.

As for this clone: Given a far larger clone just one base away, this is likely a sequencing read error. The gene calls are TRBV7-9 and TRBJ1-2, with D unresolved. The germline CDR1 and CDR2 sequences are SEHNR and FQNEAQ (reference sequence). The CDR3 covers 12 residues. CDR3 DNA sequence: TGTGCCAGCAGCTTTGGGGATTATGGCCACACCTTC. This gives the protein CASSFGDYGHTF.

The V call is TRBV27, the J call TRBJ2-7; 8 bases align to TRBD2. The CDR3 spans 13 residues. Trimming removed 8 bases from V and 4 bases from J; junction bases left unmatched: 7. In germline, CDR1 is MNHEY, CDR2 SMNVEV (reference sequence). As DNA, the CDR3 is TGTGCCAGCCGATGGGCTAGCGGGTACGAGCAGTACTTC. It is translated as CASRWASGYEQYF.

About this clone itself: A single base is all that separates this from a far larger clone, so a read error is likely. The same CDR3 also results from other DNA sequences found in this sample. The genes are TRBV15 and TRBJ2-5; 7 bases match TRBD1. The DNA end lines up better with TRBJ2-7; the J call may be wrong. Germline V gives CDR1 LNHNV, CDR2 YYDKDF (reference sequence). CDR3 length: 15 amino acids. The CDR3 loop reads CATSRDLGTEYEQYF. The CDR3 bases are TGCGCCACCAGCAGAGATCTCGGGACAGAATACGAGCAGTACTTC.

This chain uses TRBV4-1 with TRBJ1-4; D is unresolved. Germline V lookup: CDR1 MGHRA, CDR2 YSYEKL. The CDR3 covers 15 residues. Trimming removed 4 bases from V and 3 bases from J, with 12 bases in between. The CDR3 DNA follows: TGCGCCAGCAGCCGCCAGGAGGGAGCTAATGAAAAACTGTTTTTT. Protein: CASSRQEGANEKLFF.

This clone was counted many times. The chain employs TRBV19 and TRBJ2-7; either TRBD1 or TRBD2 may fit D (7 bases each). Germline CDR1 LNHDA, CDR2 SQIVND (reference sequence). With 5 bases removed from V and 3 bases from J, the gap between germline ends came to 17 bases. This CDR3 has 15 residues. The CDR3 sequence: CASSGQEGGIYEQYF. In DNA, the CDR3 is TGTGCCAGTAGTGGACAGGAGGGGGGGATCTACGAGCAGTACTTC.

V is TRBV4-1 and J is TRBJ1-2; unclear D gene. Looked up from germline, CDR1 is MGHRA and CDR2 is YSYEKL. The CDR3 runs 15 residues. Trimming pared 0 bases from V and 2 bases from J, leaving 10 bases between. CDR3 DNA: TGCGCCAGCAGCCAAGATCCTGGCCGGAACTATGGCTACACCTTC. Translating gives CASSQDPGRNYGYTF.

This chain uses TRBV7-9 with TRBJ2-4, with a tentative D call TRBD1 (5 bases). The CDR3 is 11 residues long. Germline-derived CDR1 and CDR2 are SEHNR and FQNEAQ (reference sequence). The ends were cut back, 4 bases at V and 10 bases at J, with 8 bases in the middle. CDR3 DNA: TGTGCCAGCAGCTCACAGGTTATTCAGTACTTC. Its translation: CASSSQVIQYF. The whole variable domain, remainder taken from reference TRBV7-9 and TRBJ2-4, is DTGVSQNPRHKITKRGQNVTFRCDPISEHNRLYWYRQTLGQGPEFLTYFQNEAQLEKSRLLSDRFSAERPKGSFSTLEIQRTEQGDSAMYLCASSSQVIQYFGAGTRLSVL.

This clone came up once. V is TRBV6-4 and J is TRBJ1-2, with D unresolved. V dropped 2 bases and J dropped 8 bases, with 15 bases sitting between them. The germline gives CDR1 MRHNA, CDR2 SNTAGT. CDR3 length equals 14 residues. The chain's CDR3 is CASSDGGETGGYTF. CDR3 DNA sequence: TGTGCCAGCAGTGACGGCGGGGAAACGGGCGGCTACACCTTC.

The chain carries TRBV18 and TRBJ1-1, with D possibly matching TRBD1 (6 bases). The CDR3 covers 15 residues. CDR1 is KGHSH and CDR2 is LQKENI in the germline V gene. Deletions cut 2 bases from V and 5 bases from J, with 15 bases between. In nucleotides, the CDR3 is TGTGCCAGCTCACCATGGAGAGGGGGTAGTACTGAAGCTTTCTTT. Amino acid sequence: CASSPWRGGSTEAFF.

This clone was seen at least ten times. The J gene is TRBJ2-7, the V gene TRBV25-1; no definite D call. The ends were cut back, 4 bases at V and 9 bases at J, with 10 bases in the middle. Germline V gene sequence: CDR1 MGHDK, CDR2 SYGVNS. The CDR3 has 11 residues. The CDR3 nucleotides are TGTGCCAGCAGTGCAACACAAATGCAGTACTTC. It codes for CASSATQMQYF.

The gene calls are TRBV28 and TRBJ2-7; D is unclear. V was trimmed by 8 bases and J by 4 bases, leaving 9 bases between them. From germline, CDR1 is MDHEN and CDR2 SYDVKM. The CDR3 has 11 amino acids. The CDR3 DNA reads TGTGCCAGCGCTCGAAAGTACGAGCAGTACTTC. As protein: CASARKYEQYF.

Only one count was recorded for this clone. V and J are TRBV7-6 and TRBJ2-1, with TRBD2 matching 14 bases. Germline V gene sequence: CDR1 SGHVS, CDR2 FNYEAQ. V lost 4 bases, J lost 9 bases, and 5 bases stayed unmatched. The CDR3 contains 15 residues. The CDR3 loop is CASSSLGLAGGEQFF. The CDR3 coding sequence is TGTGCCAGCAGCTCTTTAGGACTAGCGGGAGGTGAGCAGTTCTTC.

V and J are TRBV7-2 and TRBJ2-7, with unresolved D. The CDR3 is 16 amino acids. V was shortened by 7 bases and J by 2 bases, with 21 bases between the two germline ends. Per the germline V gene, CDR1 is SGHTA and CDR2 is FQGNSA. The CDR3 DNA is TGTGCCAGCACACGCACCCAAACCGGGCTACCCTACGAGCAGTACTTC. Translation: CASTRTQTGLPYEQYF.

This clone has only a few counts. The chain is built from TRBV5-4 and TRBJ1-2, with 7 bases matching TRBD1. The V gene end was trimmed by 4 bases and the J gene end by 5 bases; junction bases not matched to a gene: 2. Germline assignment: CDR1 SGHNT and CDR2 YYREEE (reference sequence). The CDR3 runs 12 residues. CDR3 DNA sequence: TGTGCCAGCAGCCCGGGACAGTATGGCTACACCTTC. Protein product: CASSPGQYGYTF.

The table lists this clone with a few counts. The CDR3, as DNA: TGTGCCACCAGCAGGGCCTCGGTCGGCTCTGGAAACACCATATATTTT. Translating it yields CATSRASVGSGNTIYF. The rearrangement uses TRBV15 and TRBJ1-3; D unresolved. This CDR3 comprises 16 residues. V was pared by 3 bases and J by 0 bases, with 12 bases between. Germline CDR1 is LNHNV and CDR2 is YYDKDF (reference sequence).

The chain employs TRBV9 and TRBJ2-7, with 7 bases lining up with TRBD1. Germline lookup yields CDR1 SGDLS and CDR2 YYNGEE. The CDR3 has 16 amino acids. V shed 4 bases, J shed 1 base, and the junction held 11 bases outside the gene matches. The CDR3 nucleotides read TGTGCCAGCAGCCCTAATATCGGGACAGAATCCTACGAGCAGTACTTC. Its protein product is CASSPNIGTESYEQYF.

This clone was detected a few times. This chain uses TRBV7-9 with TRBJ1-1, with D hard to call. Germline V gene data show CDR1 as SEHNR and CDR2 as FQNEAQ (reference sequence). The CDR3 covers 12 residues. V was pared by 4 bases and J by 6 bases, with 9 bases between. CDR3 sequence: CASSWQISEAFF. CDR3 nucleotide sequence: TGTGCCAGCAGCTGGCAGATCTCTGAAGCTTTCTTT.

Details on this clone: A far larger clone is just one base off, so this is likely a read error. Distinct nucleotide sequences in the sample also encode this CDR3. This chain links TRBV5-1 with TRBJ1-2; tentative D call: TRBD1 (5 bases). CDR1 is SGHRS and CDR2 is YFSETQ in the germline V gene. The CDR3 spans 12 residues. The DNA for the CDR3 is TGCGCCAGTAGCTTGACCAGGGATGGCTACACCTTC. Translated: CASSLTRDGYTF. The full variable domain, its missing parts supplied by reference TRBV5-1 and TRBJ1-2, is KAGVTQTPRYLIKTRGQQVTLSCSPISGHRSVSWYQQTPGQGLQFLFEYFSETQRNKGNFPGRFSGRQFSNSRSEMNVSTLELGDSALYLCASSLTRDGYTFGSGTRLTVV.

This rearrangement joins TRBV20-1 to TRBJ2-7; weak D call: TRBD1 (5 bases). Trimming removed 4 bases at V and 2 bases at J, with 6 bases between. Germline loops: CDR1 DFQATT, CDR2 SNEGSKA (reference sequence). The length of the CDR3 is 11 residues. CDR3: CSAKQAYEQYF. The DNA for the CDR3 is TGCAGTGCTAAACAGGCCTACGAGCAGTACTTC.